Below, one T cell receptor beta chain is given with its context. In the authors' workflow: Scientists estimated how many nucleated cells there were by amplifying reference gene primers. Clones were read by immunoSEQ multiplex PCR, and TCRdb kept only the in-frame ones, dropping some. V, J and clone size reflect that table, while D and trimming were determined from the DNA. There are about 47,000 clones in the sample; about 83% occur only once, and over 6% lies in the top ten. The CDR3 spans 14 residues. From germline, CDR1 is LNHDA and CDR2 SQIVND (reference sequence). The trim removed 4 bases at V and 13 bases at J, leaving 12 bases unmatched. This entry comes from a study of blood T cell repertoires in COVID-19. The wider study: Donors in the United States, Italy and Spain gave samples during acute or convalescent COVID-19. The analysed material was cDNA or gDNA that came from T cells, B-cell-depleted T cells, or PBMCs.

This chain uses TRBV19 with TRBJ1-4; 7 bases line up with TRBD1. What was sequenced was peripheral blood. The TCR comes from an older man with active COVID-19. CDR3 protein: CASSTGTATEVLFF. The DNA for the CDR3 is TGTGCCAGTAGTACCGGGACAGCAACGGAGGTACTGTTTTTT.